A selection of T cell receptor beta chains follows, all from one sample in a study of T cells in Graves' hyperthyroidism and ophthalmopathy. MiXCR was run by TCRdb on the multiplex PCR reads, yielding one entry per CDR3 protein. The sample carries about 600,000 distinct CDR3 sequences, about 14% recorded once. The sample was blood. These receptors originate from a woman between 45 and 60 years old with Graves' ophthalmopathy. Both conserved end residues are part of each CDR3. Fields, in order: clone size, D gene, V gene, J gene, CDR3 protein, CDR3 DNA. D genes are given only for firm matches. Size is omitted from some rows. Given values are once, few, many or a class for expanded clones.

many	-	TRBV5-1	TRBJ2-5	CASSAGHQETQYF	TGCGCCAGCAGTGCGGGACACCAAGAGACCCAGTACTTC
-	TRBD1	TRBV11-1	TRBJ1-2	CASSPAGRGYDGYTF	TGTGCCAGCAGCCCGGCGGGCAGGGGGTATGATGGCTACACCTTC
-	TRBD2	TRBV5-4	TRBJ2-7	CASRRWGGRPYEQYF	TGTGCCAGCAGACGGTGGGGCGGGAGGCCCTACGAGCAGTACTTC
many	TRBD2	TRBV7-2	TRBJ2-3	CASSSRLAFSTDTQYF	TGTGCCAGCAGCTCCAGACTAGCGTTTAGCACAGATACGCAGTATTTT
many	-	TRBV3-1	TRBJ1-1	CASSQAWGTEAFF	TGTGCCAGCAGCCAAGCATGGGGGACTGAAGCTTTCTTT
-	TRBD1	TRBV28	TRBJ2-2	CASIPGQATGELFF	TGTGCCAGCATACCGGGACAGGCCACCGGGGAGCTGTTTTTT
many	-	TRBV28	TRBJ1-3	CASSLGGRRGNTIYF	TGTGCCAGCAGTTTAGGGGGCCGACGTGGAAACACCATATATTTT
few	TRBD2	TRBV4-2	TRBJ2-3	CASSQPWDSGSSTDTQYF	TGTGCCAGCAGCCAACCGTGGGATAGCGGGAGCAGCACAGATACGCAGTATTTT
few	TRBD1	TRBV9	TRBJ2-2	CASSPPDRGNTGELFF	TGTGCCAGCAGCCCTCCCGACAGGGGTAACACCGGGGAGCTGTTTTTT
many	-	TRBV27	TRBJ1-3	CASSLSGVGSGNTIYF	TGTGCCAGCAGTTTATCTGGGGTAGGATCAGGAAACACCATATATTTT
-	-	TRBV27	TRBJ2-7	CANSSWDSNYEQYF	TGTGCCAACAGTTCCTGGGACTCGAACTACGAGCAGTACTTC
-	-	TRBV20-1	TRBJ1-6	CSAREGYRSPLHF	TGCAGTGCTCGCGAGGGGTACAGGTCACCCCTCCACTTT
many	-	TRBV28	TRBJ2-5	CASSPGRRTQETQYF	TGTGCCAGCAGTCCCGGTCGCCGCACACAAGAGACCCAGTACTTC
many	TRBD2	TRBV18	TRBJ2-1	CASSPRPRLADYNEQFF	TGTGCCAGCTCACCACGCCCCCGGCTAGCGGATTACAATGAGCAGTTCTTC
few	-	TRBV24-1	TRBJ2-1	CATSDFKGGHNEQFF	TGTGCCACCAGTGACTTCAAGGGGGGCCATAATGAGCAGTTCTTC
few	-	TRBV27	TRBJ1-1	CASSPPRTSVNTEAFF	TGTGCCAGCAGTCCCCCTAGGACATCGGTGAACACTGAAGCTTTCTTT
many	TRBD2	TRBV7-8	TRBJ2-7	CASSSRLAGSSYEQYF	TGTGCCAGCAGCTCCCGACTAGCGGGAAGCTCCTACGAGCAGTACTTC
once	-	TRBV25-1	TRBJ2-3	CASSILGPAPAQYF	TGTGCCAGCAGTATCCTCGGCCCCGCTCCGGCGCAGTATTTT
many	TRBD2	TRBV6-1	TRBJ2-7	CASSSRLAEYEQYF	TGTGCCAGCAGTTCCCGACTAGCGGAATACGAGCAGTACTTC
few	-	TRBV7-6	TRBJ2-7	CASSLARGIRIYEQYF	TGTGCCAGCAGCTTAGCTCGAGGGATCAGGATCTACGAGCAGTACTTC
many	TRBD1	TRBV18	TRBJ1-1	CASSPGQGASAEAFF	TGTGCCAGCTCACCAGGACAGGGGGCGAGCGCTGAAGCTTTCTTT
many	TRBD2	TRBV4-3	TRBJ2-5	CASSRRTSGSYQETQYF	TGCGCCAGCAGCCGACGGACTAGCGGGAGTTATCAAGAGACCCAGTACTTC
-	TRBD1	TRBV27	TRBJ1-2	CASSLGQQGMHGYTF	TGTGCCAGCAGTTTAGGCCAACAGGGGATGCATGGTTACACCTTC
many	-	TRBV28	TRBJ1-1	CASLWYTEAFF	TGTGCCAGCTTATGGTACACTGAAGCTTTCTTT
-	-	TRBV6-2/TRBV6-3	TRBJ2-3	CASRMYTDTQYF	TGTGCCAGCAGGATGTACACAGATACGCAGTATTTT
-	-	TRBV19	TRBJ2-1	CASSMWPGQKGSEQFF	TGTGCCAGTAGTATGTGGCCCGGACAGAAAGGGAGTGAGCAGTTCTTC
many	TRBD2	TRBV28	TRBJ2-7	CASSYGTSAPYEQYF	TGTGCCAGCAGTTACGGGACTAGCGCCCCCTACGAGCAGTACTTC
few	TRBD1	TRBV13	TRBJ2-1	CASSSGTGPYNEQFF	TGTGCCAGCAGTTCCGGGACAGGGCCCTACAATGAGCAGTTCTTC
many	TRBD1	TRBV28	TRBJ1-6	CASGYRGGSPLHF	TGTGCCAGCGGATACAGGGGGGGATCACCCCTCCACTTT
-	TRBD2	TRBV7-2	TRBJ2-3	CASSSPGLAGGLSTDTQYF	TGTGCCAGCAGCTCCCCGGGACTAGCGGGAGGGCTGAGCACAGATACGCAGTATTTT
-	TRBD2	TRBV6-6	TRBJ2-3	CASSYTSGRGDTQYF	TGTGCCAGCAGTTACACTAGCGGGCGTGGAGATACGCAGTATTTT
once	TRBD1	TRBV6-1	TRBJ2-5	CASNVDPKDRGGETQYF	TGTGCCAGCAATGTTGATCCGAAGGACAGGGGAGGGGAGACCCAGTACTTC
-	-	TRBV2	TRBJ2-1	CASSVVRENEQFF	TGTGCCAGCAGTGTGGTTCGGGAAAATGAGCAGTTCTTC
many	TRBD2	TRBV3-1	TRBJ2-1	CASSLEGLAGDAQFF	TGTGCCAGCAGCCTAGAAGGACTAGCGGGAGATGCGCAGTTCTTC
many	-	TRBV14	TRBJ2-5	CASSQVHMGTQYF	TGTGCCAGCAGCCAAGTGCATATGGGGACCCAGTACTTC
many	TRBD2	TRBV20-1	TRBJ2-7	CSARDALAGGNEQYF	TGCAGTGCTAGAGATGCGCTAGCGGGAGGAAACGAGCAGTACTTC
many	-	TRBV11-2	TRBJ2-6	CASSLETWQKASSGANVLTF	TGTGCCAGCAGCTTAGAGACATGGCAGAAGGCATCCTCTGGGGCCAACGTCCTGACTTTC
few	-	TRBV10-3	TRBJ2-1	CAIKSELGNEQFF	TGTGCCATCAAGAGCGAGCTAGGCAATGAGCAGTTCTTC
-	TRBD1	TRBV12-3/TRBV12-4	TRBJ2-1	CASSRRGRLINEQFF	TGTGCCAGCAGTCGCAGGGGGCGCTTAATCAATGAGCAGTTCTTC
many	TRBD1	TRBV30	TRBJ2-7	CAWSVQGAYEQYF	TGTGCCTGGAGTGTACAGGGGGCGTACGAGCAGTACTTC
-	TRBD1	TRBV7-2	TRBJ1-6	CASSRYSGTGTLGGSPLHF	TGTGCCAGCAGCCGATACTCCGGGACAGGGACCTTGGGTGGTTCACCCCTCCACTTT
many	TRBD2	TRBV20-1	TRBJ2-1	CSARFWVRTSGRHNEQFF	TGCAGTGCTAGGTTCTGGGTCAGGACTAGCGGGAGACACAATGAGCAGTTCTTC
few	-	TRBV28	TRBJ1-6	CAITQRRDSPLHF	TGTGCCATAACACAGCGGCGGGATTCACCCCTCCACTTT
many	-	TRBV11-2	TRBJ2-7	CASSLGHTGSYEQYF	TGTGCCAGCAGCTTAGGGCACACCGGTAGCTACGAGCAGTACTTC